These 12 T cell receptor beta chains originate from one sample sequenced in a study of human T cells and chemical hapten exposure. A single record per CDR3 protein comes from TCRdb applying MiXCR to the RACE reads. The data hold 85,000 to 100,000 distinct CDR3 sequences, with 27% observed a single time. Time point meaning: patch test 3, about 24 weeks after DPC sensitization. Treatment given: therapeutic diphenylcyclopropenone sensitization with weekly scalp DPC. The source material was whole blood, sampled in connection with sensitization to the hapten diphenylcyclopropenone (DPC). The receptors come from a man in his forties or fifties with alopecia areata. Some clones in this sample may be carry-over from other donors' samples.

J is TRBJ1-4 and V is TRBV6-5; the D gene is possibly TRBD1 (6 bases). CDR1 and CDR2 (germline): MNHEY, SVGAGI. This CDR3 has 16 residues. V was cut by 6 bases and J by 4 bases, with 18 bases left in between. In DNA form, the CDR3 reads TGTGCCAGCAGCCGACGTGGACAGCTACGTAATGAAAAACTGTTTTTT. Translating gives CASSRRGQLRNEKLFF.

There are a few counts of this clonotype. V usage is TRBV2 and J usage is TRBJ1-1; D remains ambiguous. CDR1 and CDR2 (germline): SNHLY, FYNNEI. The CDR3 is made up of 15 amino acids. The ends were cut back, 5 bases at V and 4 bases at J, with 17 bases in the middle. The CDR3 here is CASSLNGVLSTEAFF. The CDR3 DNA follows: TGTGCCAGCAGTCTTAATGGAGTTCTCTCCACTGAAGCTTTCTTT.

The chain employs TRBV12-3 or TRBV12-4 and TRBJ2-3; D is undetermined. V lost 3 bases and J lost 1, with 8 bases in between. There are 14 residues in the CDR3. The CDR3 DNA reads TGTGCCAGCAGTTTCCTCCAGTGCACAGATACGCAGTATTTT. Amino acid sequence: CASSFLQCTDTQYF.

This clonotype has just one count. The chain couples TRBV3-1 to TRBJ2-4; D remains unclear. V lost 1 base, J lost 4 bases, and 5 bases lay in between. Looked up from germline, CDR1 is LGHDT and CDR2 is YNNKEL (reference sequence). The CDR3 is 13 amino acids. CDR3 residues: CASSQGLKNIQYF. DNA for the CDR3: TGTGCCAGCAGCCAAGGATTAAAAAACATTCAGTACTTC.

The DNA for the CDR3 is TGTGCCAGCAGTCCCATTCTAGCCAAAAACATTCAGTACTTC. Translation gives CASSPILAKNIQYF. This sequence joins TRBV6-1 and TRBJ2-4; D is ambiguous. Trimming removed 5 bases at V and 0 bases at J, with 8 bases between. The CDR3 loop spans 14 amino acids. The germline CDR1 and CDR2 sequences are MNHNS and SASEGT.

This clonotype was detected a few times. The rearrangement joins TRBV4-1 to TRBJ2-6; no definite D call. V was trimmed by 1 base and J by 2 bases, leaving 15 bases between them. CDR3 length equals 18 residues. The germline V gene encodes CDR1 MGHRA and CDR2 YSYEKL. The CDR3 loop reads CASSQVPDAITGANVLTF. In DNA form, the CDR3 reads TGCGCCAGCAGCCAAGTCCCCGACGCAATCACTGGGGCCAACGTCCTGACTTTC.

This clonotype occurred a few times. The chain is built from TRBV19 and TRBJ2-1; 12 nucleotides align to TRBD2. Germline values: CDR1 LNHDA, CDR2 SQIVND (reference sequence). Losses at the gene ends were 8 bases for V and 3 bases for J; bases not matched to a gene: 5. The CDR3 spans 15 residues. The CDR3 DNA sequence: TGTGCCAGTCGGACTAGCGGGGCCTTCTACAATGAGCAGTTCTTC. This gives the protein CASRTSGAFYNEQFF.

In this sample, this clonotype turned up a few times. The chain recombines TRBV3-1 with TRBJ2-3; tentatively, D is TRBD2 (5 bases). This CDR3 has 16 amino acids. CDR1 is LGHDT and CDR2 is YNNKEL in the germline V gene (reference sequence). Trimming cost V 4 bases and J 2 bases, with 16 bases left between them. The DNA of the CDR3 is TGTGCCAGCAGCCGCCGGCAACCCGGGGTCACAGATACGCAGTATTTT. Translated, it gives CASSRRQPGVTDTQYF.

The chain combines TRBV11-1 with TRBJ2-3, with D maybe TRBD1 (6 bases). Germline assignment: CDR1 SGHAT and CDR2 FQDESV (reference sequence). V was pared by 8 bases and J by 0 bases, with 15 bases between. There are 15 residues in the CDR3. DNA of the CDR3: TGTGCCAGCCGCCCTGGACAGACGAGCACAGATACGCAGTATTTT. Its protein product is CASRPGQTSTDTQYF.

This clonotype was seen a handful of times. The chain combines TRBV6-2 or TRBV6-3 with TRBJ2-6, with 7 bases aligning to TRBD1. Germline V gene data show CDR1 as MNHEY and CDR2 as SVGEGT. V shed 4 bases and J 0 bases; nucleotides not matched to a gene: 9. The CDR3 has 18 residues. CDR3 sequence (DNA): TGTGCCAGCAGTTCCACAGGGGACCCAAGCTCTGGGGCCAACGTCCTGACTTTC. It codes for CASSSTGDPSSGANVLTF.

This sequence joins TRBV18 and TRBJ1-6, with a tentative D call TRBD1 (6 bases). V lost 3 bases to trimming and J lost 6 bases, with 12 bases between them. CDR3 length: 15 residues. Looked up from germline, CDR1 is KGHSH and CDR2 is LQKENI. The CDR3: CASSPDTGCNSPLHF. The CDR3 DNA reads TGTGCCAGCTCACCTGACACAGGGTGTAATTCACCCCTCCACTTT.

This clonotype has only a few counts. The J gene is TRBJ1-2, the V gene TRBV20-1; D is unclear. V lost 0 bases, J lost 13 bases, and 21 bases lay in between. CDR1 is DFQATT and CDR2 is SNEGSKA in the germline V gene (reference sequence). This CDR3 contains 14 residues. The CDR3 here is CSARENGVERPLTF. CDR3 DNA sequence: TGCAGTGCTAGAGAGAACGGGGTGGAGAGACCTCTCACCTTC.